This T cell receptor (beta chain) was identified in a study of Ad26.COV2.S vaccination and SARS-CoV-2 variants. Study context: Donor was assigned to the Ad26.COV2.S arm of trial COV1001. By the intramuscular route, Ad26.COV2.S was given once, or twice 56 days apart.

Details on this clone: Antigen unknown.

Study observations and caveats: Whether participants received vaccine or placebo, their non-spike TCR breadth was similar. A substantial breadth of spike-specific CD8+ and CD4+ T cell responses after vaccination has been reported.

Some clones are missing from TCRdb's copy, which holds only in-frame ones; the method was immunoSEQ multiplex PCR. The sample contains 450,000 to 550,000 clones, approximately 90% of which appear only once. Treatment here: some 20 received Ad26.COV2.S at low or high dose, single or two shots; 5 received placebo; per-sample allocation not given. Material that was analyzed had been drawn on day 63 after the first vaccine or placebo injection. CDR1 is SGHRS, CDR2 YFSETQ, per germline. This CDR3 is built from 15 residues. After removal of 4 bases from V and 2 bases from J, the junction contained 2 bases not matched to a gene.

Sample: peripheral blood, taken in a trial of Ad26.COV2.S vaccine versus placebo. The receptor was derived from a person between 18 and 60 years old who received the Ad26.COV2.S COVID-19 vaccine or a placebo. The chain carries TRBV5-1 and TRBJ2-6; 8 bases line up with TRBD1. CDR3 bases: TGCGCCAGCAGCCCACAGGGGGCTGGGGCCAACGTCCTGACTTTC. This gives the protein CASSPQGAGANVLTF.